Listed below are T cell receptor beta chains from one sample, sequenced in a study of cytomegalovirus exposure and HLA in healthy donors. Sequencing used immunoSEQ multiplex PCR; TCRdb keeps in-frame clones, though not all of them. The sample gives roughly 180,000 clones, about 75% of which show up once; around 2.5% is in the top ten. The sample consisted of PBMCs. These TCRs come from a female donor in good health and CMV-seronegative. Both conserved end residues are part of each CDR3. The D gene is left open where the match is weak. The size entry is marked missing in some rows and otherwise reads once, few, many or a size class.

TRBJ1-2 | TRBV6-1 | - | - | TGTGCCAGCAGTGGGAAGCAGGGGCACTATGGCTACACCTTC | CASSGKQGHYGYTF
TRBJ1-5 | TRBV4-2 | - | - | TGTGCCAGCAGCCTTGATTGGGCAGGTAGCAATCAGCCCCAGCATTTT | CASSLDWAGSNQPQHF
TRBJ1-2 | TRBV4-2 | - | - | TGTGCCAGCAGCCAAGATCAGGGTGAGGTCTTGTATGGCTACACCTTC | CASSQDQGEVLYGYTF
TRBJ2-3 | TRBV7-3 | - | - | TGTGCCAGCAGCTTAACGGTTGGGGGGGGCCGGTTGGCAGATACGCAGTATTTT | CASSLTVGGGRLADTQYF
TRBJ1-1 | TRBV5-5 | - | - | TGTGCCAGCCTACCAAGGGAGGGGAAAAACACTGAAGCTTTCTTT | CASLPREGKNTEAFF
TRBJ2-5 | TRBV13 | - | TRBD2 | TGTGCCAGCAGCTTCGGGGGGGTGGAGACCCAGTACTTC | CASSFGGVETQYF
TRBJ2-6 | TRBV4-1 | - | - | TGCGCCAGCAGCCAAAAGGAACAGGCGGCCCCCTCTGGGGCCAACGTCCTGACTTTC | CASSQKEQAAPSGANVLTF
TRBJ2-1 | TRBV9 | - | - | TGTGCCAGCAGCGTAGGAGCCGCCCCCTACAATGAGCAGTTCTTC | CASSVGAAPYNEQFF
TRBJ2-5 | TRBV18 | - | TRBD2 | TGTGCCAGCTCAAAGACTAGCGCCCCGCAAGAGACCCAGTACTTC | CASSKTSAPQETQYF
TRBJ1-6 | TRBV7-2 | - | - | TGTGCCAGCAGCTTAGAAGAGCGGCCCCGAGGCAATTCACCCCTCCACTTT | CASSLEERPRGNSPLHF
TRBJ2-2 | TRBV6-4 | few | TRBD1 | TGTGCCAGCAGCGTACAGGGGACCGGGGAGCTGTTTTTT | CASSVQGTGELFF
TRBJ2-7 | TRBV9 | - | TRBD1 | TGTGCCAGCAGCGCAGGGCCGACAGGGCGATACTACGAGCAGTACTTC | CASSAGPTGRYYEQYF
TRBJ2-5 | TRBV19 | - | - | TGTGCCAGTAGTATGCCGGGACAAGAGACCCAGTACTTC | CASSMPGQETQYF
TRBJ2-5 | TRBV7-2 | - | TRBD2 | TGTGCCAGCAGCCCGATGACTGGTAGCGGGGGAGAGACCCAGTACTTC | CASSPMTGSGGETQYF
TRBJ1-1 | TRBV4-3 | few | - | TGCGCCAGCAGCCAAGGGTCGCTTGGGGCCACTGAAGCTTTCTTT | CASSQGSLGATEAFF
TRBJ2-3 | TRBV6-5 | - | - | TGTGCCAGCAGTTACCGCGGACTCACAACAGATACGCAGTATTTT | CASSYRGLTTDTQYF
TRBJ1-4 | TRBV7-2 | - | - | TGTGCCAGCAGCGCGGGGGGTAATGAAAAACTGTTTTTT | CASSAGGNEKLFF
TRBJ2-7 | TRBV2 | - | TRBD1 | TGTGCCAGCAGCCCAGGGGGCGAATTAAGCTACGAGCAGTACTTC | CASSPGGELSYEQYF
TRBJ2-7 | TRBV6-5 | - | - | TGTGCCAGCAGTTACCGGGGGAGCACCTACGAGCAGTACTTC | CASSYRGSTYEQYF
TRBJ2-1 | TRBV7-9 | - | TRBD1 | TGTGCCAGCAGGGACAGGGGACCCAATGAGCAGTTCTTC | CASRDRGPNEQFF
TRBJ2-7 | TRBV21-1 | - | - | TGTGCCAGCAGCAAAGCTAACCCACAGTGCGAGCAGTACTTC | CASSKANPQCEQYF
TRBJ2-4 | TRBV18 | - | - | TGTGCCAGCTCACCGGTTTCCGGGACAGCGGGTGCCAAAAACATTCAGTACTTC | CASSPVSGTAGAKNIQYF
TRBJ2-2 | TRBV10-3 | once | - | TGTGCCATCAGTGACAGCGCAGCGAACACCGGGGAGCTGTTTTTT | CAISDSAANTGELFF
TRBJ1-2 | TRBV7-3 | once | TRBD1 | TGTGCCAGCAGCTCCCAACCCGGGACAGGGACCATTTATGGCTACACCTTC | CASSSQPGTGTIYGYTF
TRBJ2-7 | TRBV4-3 | - | - | TGCGCCAGCAGCCCCCGACTAGAAGGCGAGCAGTACTTC | CASSPRLEGEQYF
TRBJ1-5 | TRBV19 | - | - | TGTGCCAGTATCGGGAAAAGGGATCAGCCCCAGCATTTT | CASIGKRDQPQHF
TRBJ2-6 | TRBV19 | - | - | TGTGCCAGTGGGGGGTGGGGTTCGGCTGGGGCCAACGTCCTGACTTTC | CASGGWGSAGANVLTF
TRBJ2-2 | TRBV5-1 | few | TRBD2 | TGCGCCAGCAGCTTTTTAGCGGGGTCGAACACCGGGGAGCTGTTTTTT | CASSFLAGSNTGELFF
TRBJ2-3 | TRBV5-1 | - | TRBD2 | TGCGCCAGCAGCACTGGACTAGCGGGGGGGCGAAGTGCGGCAGATACGCAGTATTTT | CASSTGLAGGRSAADTQYF
TRBJ1-2 | TRBV7-3 | once | - | TGTGCCAGCAGCCCCGGGGGGGGGCGATTAGGGGCGCCCACCTTC | CASSPGGGRLGAPTF
TRBJ1-2 | TRBV6-1 | - | - | TGCGCCAGCAGTGAAGCGCGGGGTAGTGGCTACACCTTC | CASSEARGSGYTF
TRBJ1-1 | TRBV7-8 | - | TRBD1 | TGTGCCAGCAGCTTGTACAGGGGACAGAACACTGAAGCTTTCTTT | CASSLYRGQNTEAFF
TRBJ1-5 | TRBV5-1 | - | - | TGCGCCAGCAGCACCGACGGGGATAGCAATCAGCCCCAGCATTTT | CASSTDGDSNQPQHF
TRBJ1-1 | TRBV2 | - | - | TGTGCCAGCAGCGACAGAGAAAACACTGAAGCTTTCTTT | CASSDRENTEAFF
TRBJ2-7 | TRBV29-1 | - | - | TGCAGCGTTGAAGATACGAGGGAGGACTCCTACGAGCAGTACTTC | CSVEDTREDSYEQYF
TRBJ1-1 | TRBV6-5 | - | TRBD1 | TGTGCCAGCAGTTACTCAGGGACAGGGTACACTGAAGCTTTCTTT | CASSYSGTGYTEAFF
TRBJ2-3 | TRBV30 | - | - | TGTGCCTGGAGCAGACTAGTTTTCGGCGCCGCAGATACGCAGTATTTT | CAWSRLVFGAADTQYF
TRBJ2-5 | TRBV30 | - | TRBD1 | TGTGCCTGGAGTGTACAGGGGGTGGAGACCCAGTACTTC | CAWSVQGVETQYF
TRBJ2-7 | TRBV27 | - | TRBD1 | TGTGCCAGCAGTTTATATAGACAGGGGGCCGAGAGCTCCTACGAGCAGTACTTC | CASSLYRQGAESSYEQYF
TRBJ2-1 | TRBV6-9 | - | TRBD2 | TGTGCCAGCACGGAGCGGGAGGGGTGGAATGAGCAGTTCTTC | CASTEREGWNEQFF
TRBJ2-7 | TRBV29-1 | - | - | TGCAGCGTTCAGATACAGGGCCACGAGCAGTACTTC | CSVQIQGHEQYF
TRBJ2-1 | TRBV18 | - | TRBD1 | TGTGCCAGCTCACTCCTTGGGACAGAGTACAATGAGCAGTTCTTC | CASSLLGTEYNEQFF
TRBJ1-1 | TRBV28 | - | TRBD1 | TGTGCCAGCTTGACAGGGGATGTGTCCACTGAAGCTTTCTTT | CASLTGDVSTEAFF
TRBJ2-3 | TRBV6-6 | - | - | TGTGCCAGCGCGTACTCCTCAGGGGGCACAGATACGCAGTATTTT | CASAYSSGGTDTQYF
TRBJ1-3 | TRBV7-9 | - | - | TGTGCCAGCACTTCAGGCTTCACTGGAAACACCATATATTTT | CASTSGFTGNTIYF
TRBJ1-1 | TRBV15 | - | TRBD1 | TGTGCCACCAGCAGGGACAGGGCGAACGCTGAAGCTTTCTTT | CATSRDRANAEAFF